This T cell receptor (beta chain) was retrieved from a study of T cells after yellow fever vaccination. Trimming at V came to 8 bases and at J to 5 bases, leaving 8 bases not matched to a gene. The CDR3 sequence is 13 residues long. TCRdb passed the 5' RACE reads through MiXCR, listing each CDR3 protein once. The sample holds over 35,000 distinct CDR3 sequences, more than 6% seen once. This material consisted of PBMCs, either bulk or a sorted T-cell subset (CD4+, CD8+, memory, or dextramer-sorted; not recorded which), taken 45 days after the yellow fever booster vaccination. This sequence originates from a man aged 25-45 years who received the YFV17D yellow fever vaccine. The chain is built from TRBV12-3 or TRBV12-4 and TRBJ2-5; 7 positions agree with TRBD1. The CDR3 here is CASATTGSETQYF. The CDR3 DNA sequence: TGTGCCAGCGCGACGACAGGGTCGGAGACCCAGTACTTC.